This passage covers 29 T cell receptor beta chains from one sample sequenced in a study of shared clonotypes between healthy human individuals. Here immunoSEQ multiplex PCR was the method, and the copy in TCRdb shows in-frame clones only, minus some. This table holds 2 million to 2.5 million clones, less than 95% found once. The sequenced sample was naive CD4+ T cells from PBMCs. The subset: CD45RA+ positively selected. Receptor source: a man between 18 and 35 years old in good health. Some clones in this sample may be carry-over from other donors' samples.

The chain recombines TRBV19 with TRBJ2-2; D tentatively fits TRBD1 or TRBD2 (5 bases each). The germline CDR1 and CDR2 sequences are LNHDA and SQIVND (reference sequence). The length of the CDR3 is 21 residues. The V gene lost 3 bases and the J gene lost 0 bases, with 26 bases spanning the gap. The CDR3 sequence is CASSMVRGLLTTSSNTGELFF. The CDR3 DNA reads as TGTGCCAGTAGTATGGTCCGGGGCCTACTCACAACATCTTCGAACACCGGGGAGCTGTTTTTT.

CDR3 nucleotides: TGCGCCAGCAGCTTAAACGACAGGGAGCCCCAGCATTTT. Its protein product is CASSLNDREPQHF. The chain carries TRBV5-1 and TRBJ1-5, with 7 bases identical to TRBD1. From germline, CDR1 is SGHRS and CDR2 YFSETQ. V dropped 2 bases and J dropped 8; count of bases not matched to a gene: 4. This CDR3 has 13 amino acids.

The V and J genes are TRBV6-6 and TRBJ1-3; D may be TRBD1 (5 bases). This CDR3 region has 14 residues. The germline V and J ends were trimmed by 6 bases and 4 bases, with 13 bases remaining between them. Germline-derived CDR1 and CDR2 are MNHNY and SVGAGI (reference sequence). The CDR3 DNA is TGTGCCAGCAGGGATGGACAAGTCGGAAACACCATATATTTT. Protein product: CASRDGQVGNTIYF.

This clone was counted only a few times. The V call is TRBV28, the J call TRBJ1-1; D unclear. The V end was cut by 3 bases, the J end by 9 bases, with 8 bases between. Germline-derived CDR1 and CDR2 are MDHEN and SYDVKM. The CDR3 spans 11 residues. The CDR3 region has the DNA TGTGCCAGCAGTTTGGAGCAGAAAGCTTTCTTT. Amino acid sequence: CASSLEQKAFF.

The chain couples TRBV2 to TRBJ2-1; 10 bases agree with TRBD2. The V gene's germline CDR1 is SNHLY and CDR2 FYNNEI. This CDR3 has 15 amino acids. The V and J ends lost 6 bases and 8 bases, in that order; junction bases with no gene match: 10. The CDR3 loop reads CASSWSGRAFYEQFF. The CDR3 coding sequence is TGTGCCAGCAGCTGGAGCGGGAGGGCCTTCTATGAGCAGTTCTTC.

This chain links TRBV9 with TRBJ2-2; 13 bases line up with TRBD2. The V and J ends lost 0 bases and 6 bases, in that order; junction bases with no gene match: 2. Germline-derived CDR1 and CDR2 are SGDLS and YYNGEE. This CDR3 is 16 amino acids long. The CDR3 reads CASSVGLAGGAGELFF. CDR3 nucleotides: TGTGCCAGCAGCGTAGGACTAGCGGGAGGAGCCGGGGAGCTGTTTTTT. The full variable domain, in which reference TRBV9 and TRBJ2-2 provide the parts outside the CDR3, is DSGVTQTPKHLITATGQRVTLRCSPRSGDLSVYWYQQSLDQGLQFLIQYYNGEERAKGNILERFSAQQFPDLHSELNLSSLELGDSALYFCASSVGLAGGAGELFFGEGSRLTVL.

The DNA of the CDR3 is TGTGCCAGTAGTATAGGCAGCACCGGGGAGCTGTTTTTT. Translation gives CASSIGSTGELFF. The chain links TRBV19 to TRBJ2-2; D is ambiguous. The V gene's germline CDR1 is LNHDA and CDR2 SQIVND (reference sequence). The CDR3 has 13 residues. V lost 1 base and J 4 bases, leaving 4 bases between the germline ends.

The chain has TRBV10-2 and TRBJ2-7; D is possibly TRBD2 (5 bases). CDR1 and CDR2 from the germline V gene are WSHSY and SAAADI. The length of the CDR3 is 17 residues. Trimming stripped 10 bases from V and 3 bases from J, with 28 bases between. Written as DNA, the CDR3 is TGCGCCACCATCCACGACGGGAACCGTCTCCCGAGCTACGAGCAGTACTTC. Protein: CATIHDGNRLPSYEQYF.

The chain uses TRBV11-2 and TRBJ2-7; the match to TRBD2 covers 7 bases. The germline V gene has CDR1 SGHAT and CDR2 FQNNGV. V lost 0 bases, J lost 4 bases, and 12 bases stayed unmatched. The CDR3 loop spans 17 amino acids. The CDR3 loop reads CASSLDLTTGGGYEQYF. The CDR3 nucleotides read TGTGCCAGCAGCTTAGATCTGACGACGGGAGGAGGTTACGAGCAGTACTTC.

This clone was picked up a small number of times. The chain recombines TRBV30 with TRBJ1-5; D is undetermined. The CDR3 consists of 15 residues. V was clipped by 0 bases and J by 0 bases, with 9 bases between them. CDR1 and CDR2 from the germline V gene are GTSNPN and SVGIG (reference sequence). The CDR3 bases are TGTGCCTGGAGTGTACATGGTTATAGCAATCAGCCCCAGCATTTT. It encodes CAWSVHGYSNQPQHF. The entire variable domain, with the rest obtained from reference TRBV30 and TRBJ1-5, is as follows: SQTIHQWPATLVQPVGSPLSLECTVEGTSNPNLYWYRQAAGRGLQLLFYSVGIGQISSEVPQNLSASRPQDRQFILSSKKLLLSDSGFYLCAWSVHGYSNQPQHFGDGTRLSIL.

The chain employs TRBV11-2 and TRBJ1-1, with a tentative D call TRBD1 (6 bases). CDR3 length: 15 amino acids. The V end lost 0 bases, the J end lost 10 bases, and 18 bases lay between the germline ends. CDR1 is SGHAT and CDR2 is FQNNGV in the germline V gene. CDR3 sequence (DNA): TGTGCCAGCAGCTTAGAAGGTGGGGGAACAGGGCGAGCTTTCTTT. Residues: CASSLEGGGTGRAFF.

Concerning this clone itself: In the same sample, other DNA sequences code for this CDR3. The CDR3 DNA is TGTGCCAGCAGTGGCCGGACAGGGAATCAGCCCCAGCATTTT. Translated, it gives CASSGRTGNQPQHF. The V and J genes are TRBV6-1 and TRBJ1-5; TRBD1 agrees at 8 bases. V shed 4 bases and J 4 bases; nucleotides not matched to a gene: 3. CDR1 is MNHNS, CDR2 SASEGT, per germline. The CDR3 runs 14 residues.

The chain uses TRBV4-3 and TRBJ1-1; D is possibly TRBD1 (6 bases). Deletions cut 4 bases from V and 6 bases from J, with 12 bases between. Per germline, CDR1 LGHNA and CDR2 YSLEER. CDR3 length: 13 residues. CDR3 sequence (DNA): TGCGCCAGCAGCCGGACCGGGACACCTGAAGCTTTCTTT. Translation gives CASSRTGTPEAFF.

This chain uses TRBV28 with TRBJ1-3; D is possibly TRBD1 (5 bases). The CDR3 contains 15 residues. CDR1 and CDR2 (germline): MDHEN, SYDVKM. V shed 11 bases and J shed 0 bases, with 17 bases lying between them. The CDR3 nucleotides are TGTGCCGCCTTGGGACGCTTCCTCTCTGGAAACACCATATATTTT. It encodes CAALGRFLSGNTIYF.

This clone has only a few counts. The chain uses TRBV27 and TRBJ1-2, with TRBD1 matching 7 bases. CDR3 size: 13 residues. The germline CDR1 and CDR2 sequences are MNHEY and SMNVEV (reference sequence). The junction had 9 bases not matched to a gene; V was cut back by 6 bases and J by 8 bases. CDR3 sequence reads: CASRLTGSHGYTF. CDR3 nucleotides: TGTGCCAGCAGACTGACAGGGTCTCACGGCTACACCTTC.

This clone was counted a few times. The rearrangement uses TRBV6-6 and TRBJ2-2; unclear D gene. This CDR3 spans 16 amino acids. Trimming pared 6 bases from V and 7 bases from J, leaving 21 bases between. Germline assignment: CDR1 MNHNY and CDR2 SVGAGI (reference sequence). In DNA, the CDR3 is TGTGCCAGCAGCCCTCTCCAGTACCTAAAAAACGGGGAGCTGTTTTTT. Amino acids: CASSPLQYLKNGELFF.

This chain uses TRBV25-1 with TRBJ2-7; 11 bases fit TRBD2. V dropped 5 bases and J dropped 7; count of bases not matched to a gene: 7. This CDR3 is built from 14 residues. Germline CDR1 reads MGHDK; CDR2 reads SYGVNS. The CDR3 DNA follows: TGTGCCAGCAGTCCACCTAGCGGGAGGTGGGAGCAGTACTTC. This gives the protein CASSPPSGRWEQYF.

V and J are TRBV7-2 and TRBJ2-7; the match to TRBD2 covers 15 bases. This CDR3 is built from 14 residues. The J segment lost 6 bases and the V segment lost 5 bases, leaving 2 bases of the junction unmatched. Germline V gene data show CDR1 as SGHTA and CDR2 as FQGNSA. The CDR3 loop is CASSRTSGRAEQYF. CDR3 nucleotide sequence: TGTGCCAGCAGCCGGACTAGCGGGAGGGCCGAGCAGTACTTC.

V gene TRBV27 combines with J gene TRBJ2-5; D unresolved. Trimming removed 8 bases at V and 4 bases at J, with 14 bases between. The germline V gene has CDR1 MNHEY and CDR2 SMNVEV (reference sequence). The CDR3 runs 13 residues. The CDR3 sequence is CASSVVGRETQYF. The CDR3 nucleotides are TGTGCCAGCTCAGTGGTAGGACGAGAGACCCAGTACTTC.

J is TRBJ2-3 and V is TRBV5-1; perhaps TRBD2 as D (6 bases). This CDR3 region has 14 residues. V lost 4 bases to trimming and J lost 2 bases, with 11 bases between them. CDR1 SGHRS and CDR2 YFSETQ come from the germline V gene. The CDR3 region has the DNA TGCGCCAGCAGCCCCAGACTAGACACAGATACGCAGTATTTT. Its translation: CASSPRLDTDTQYF.

The chain joins TRBV5-4 to TRBJ1-2; D unresolved. The CDR3 loop spans 11 amino acids. V dropped 4 bases and J dropped 13 bases, with 14 bases sitting between them. CDR1 SGHNT and CDR2 YYREEE come from the germline V gene (reference sequence). This CDR3 is CASSATGRSTF. The DNA for the CDR3 is TGTGCCAGCAGCGCGACTGGGCGGAGCACCTTC.

The V and J genes are TRBV7-3 and TRBJ2-1; 11 bases line up with TRBD2. V gave up 5 bases and J gave up 7 bases; unmatched junction bases: 10. The length of the CDR3 is 16 residues. Per germline, CDR1 SGHTA and CDR2 FQGTGA. The CDR3 protein is CASSAGLAVPGNEQFF. CDR3 sequence (DNA): TGTGCCAGCAGCGCGGGACTAGCGGTACCTGGAAATGAGCAGTTCTTC.

V is TRBV28 and J is TRBJ1-1; TRBD1 might be the D (5 bases). Germline V gene data show CDR1 as MDHEN and CDR2 as SYDVKM. Trimming removed 4 bases at V and 0 bases at J, with 12 bases between. This CDR3 has 15 residues. This CDR3 is CASSSGGAVNTEAFF. CDR3 coding DNA: TGTGCCAGCAGTTCCGGAGGGGCAGTGAACACTGAAGCTTTCTTT.

In the case of this clone: Other DNA sequences from this sample encode an identical CDR3 as well. V is TRBV5-1 and J is TRBJ1-1, with a tentative D call TRBD1 (5 bases). V lost 3 bases and J 0 bases, leaving 12 bases between the germline ends. Germline CDR1 is SGHRS and CDR2 is YFSETQ. The CDR3 sequence is 15 residues long. In DNA form, the CDR3 reads TGCGCCAGCAGCTCCCGAGAGGGGCTGAACACTGAAGCTTTCTTT. Its protein is CASSSREGLNTEAFF.

The CDR3: CASSHPRTGSTDTQYF. The CDR3 nucleotides are TGCGCCAGCAGCCACCCCCGGACAGGGAGCACAGATACGCAGTATTTT. The J gene is TRBJ2-3, the V gene TRBV4-1, with 8 bases identical to TRBD1. The germline V gene has CDR1 MGHRA and CDR2 YSYEKL. V shed 3 bases and J 0 bases; nucleotides not matched to a gene: 5. This CDR3 is 16 amino acids long.

In regard to this clone: One junction end does not reproduce the germline sequence, and a read error may be involved. The V and J genes are TRBV6-1 and TRBJ1-2; 10 bases are a match to TRBD1. The germline V gene has CDR1 MNHNS and CDR2 SASEGT. The CDR3 is made up of 13 amino acids. In nucleotides, the CDR3 is TGTGCCAGCAGTGAGAGCCGGGACAGGGGAAATCGCTTC. This codes for CASSESRDRGNRF.

Here the CDR3 reads CASSIRGGAGYEQYF. CDR3 nucleotide sequence: TGTGCCAGCAGCATTCGAGGGGGCGCGGGCTACGAGCAGTACTTC. V is TRBV5-6 and J is TRBJ2-7, with 7 nucleotides matching TRBD1. CDR1 is SGHDT and CDR2 is YYEEEE in the germline V gene. This CDR3 region has 15 residues. V trimming: 4 bases; J trimming: 3 bases; junction bases outside the gene matches: 10.

This chain connects TRBV6-6 to TRBJ2-1, with a possible D match to TRBD2 (6 bases). The germline gives CDR1 MNHNY, CDR2 SVGAGI (reference sequence). Trimming took 5 bases from V and 9 from J, leaving 11 bases between them. The CDR3 consists of 12 residues. CDR3: CASSHGGTEQFF. CDR3 sequence (DNA): TGTGCCAGCAGTCACGGGGGTACTGAGCAGTTCTTC.

This clone was recorded once. The sample contains more than one DNA sequence encoding this CDR3. V usage is TRBV2 and J usage is TRBJ2-3, with D perhaps matching TRBD1 (5 bases). Deletions cut 6 bases from V and 3 bases from J, with 10 bases between. Germline V gives CDR1 SNHLY, CDR2 FYNNEI. This CDR3 spans 13 amino acids. CDR3 in DNA: TGTGCCAGCAGGCGAGACAGAACAGATACGCAGTATTTT. Protein sequence: CASRRDRTDTQYF.